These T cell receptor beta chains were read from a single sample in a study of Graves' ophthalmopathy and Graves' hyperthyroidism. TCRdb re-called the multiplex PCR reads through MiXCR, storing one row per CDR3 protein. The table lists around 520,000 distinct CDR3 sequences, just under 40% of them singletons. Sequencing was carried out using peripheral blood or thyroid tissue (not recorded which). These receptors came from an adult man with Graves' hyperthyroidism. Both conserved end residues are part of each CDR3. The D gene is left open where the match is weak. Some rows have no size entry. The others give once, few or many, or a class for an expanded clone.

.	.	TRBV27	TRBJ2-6	TGTGCCAGCAGTCCTCGGGGTTGGACTCTCTCTGGGGCCAACGTCCTGACTTTC	CASSPRGWTLSGANVLTF
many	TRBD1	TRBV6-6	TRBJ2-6	TGTGCCAGCAGTTACTCCAGGGGGATTGCTGGGGCCAACGTCCTGACTTTC	CASSYSRGIAGANVLTF
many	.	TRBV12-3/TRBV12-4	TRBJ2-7	TGTGCCAGCAGTTTTGCGGGACTCTCCTACGAGCAGTACTTC	CASSFAGLSYEQYF
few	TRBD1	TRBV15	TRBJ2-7	TGTGCCACCAGCAGAGGGGGACAGGGGCCCTACGAGCAGTACTTC	CATSRGGQGPYEQYF
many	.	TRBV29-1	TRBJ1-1	TGCAGCGCCCGATACAGGGTTTTATCTGAAGCTTTCTTT	CSARYRVLSEAFF
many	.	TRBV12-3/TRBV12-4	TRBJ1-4	TGTGCCAGCAGTTCTGGGGGTGGCCTAACTAATGAAAAACTGTTTTTT	CASSSGGGLTNEKLFF
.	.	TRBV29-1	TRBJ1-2	TGCAGCGTGACGAGGGGGGCCGGCTACACCTTC	CSVTRGAGYTF
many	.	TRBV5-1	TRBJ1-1	TGCGCCAGCAGCTTGGCCTTGGGATCCGGGTCCACTGAAGCTTTCTTT	CASSLALGSGSTEAFF
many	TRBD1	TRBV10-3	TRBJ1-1	TGTGCCATCAGTGACGGGACAGGGGGCACGACTGAAGCTTTCTTT	CAISDGTGGTTEAFF
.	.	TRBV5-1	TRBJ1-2	TGCGCCAGCAGCTTGGGGGTCGGGGGCTTTAACTATGGCTACACCTTC	CASSLGVGGFNYGYTF
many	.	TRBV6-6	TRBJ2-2	TGTGCCAGCAGTGTAAGGCAGGGGATCGACACCGGGGAGCTGTTTTTT	CASSVRQGIDTGELFF
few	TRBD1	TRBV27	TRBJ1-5	TGTGCCAGCAGTTCATTCAGGGGGCAGCCCCAGCATTTT	CASSSFRGQPQHF
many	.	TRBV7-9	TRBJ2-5	TGTGCCAGCAGCTTAGACCCGCAAGAGACCCAGTACTTC	CASSLDPQETQYF
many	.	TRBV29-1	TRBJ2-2	TGCAGCGTTGAAGGTGGGACGCGCACCGGGGAGCTGTTTTTT	CSVEGGTRTGELFF
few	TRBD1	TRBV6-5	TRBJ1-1	TGTGCCAGCACCCCGGGACAGGGGGCCACTGAAGCTTTCTTT	CASTPGQGATEAFF
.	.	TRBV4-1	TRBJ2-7	TGCGCCAGCAGCCAAGGACAGGCCGGGGATGAGCAGTACTTC	CASSQGQAGDEQYF
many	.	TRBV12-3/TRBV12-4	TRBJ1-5	TGTGCCAGCAGTCGGACCCAGGACGGCAATCAGCCCCAGCATTTT	CASSRTQDGNQPQHF
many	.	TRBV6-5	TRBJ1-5	TGTGCCAGCAGTTACTCGCAGGGGTCTCAGCCCCAGCATTTT	CASSYSQGSQPQHF
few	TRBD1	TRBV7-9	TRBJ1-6	TGTGCCAGCAGTTTATCCAGGGGGCTAGGGTCCTATAATTCACCCCTCCACTTT	CASSLSRGLGSYNSPLHF
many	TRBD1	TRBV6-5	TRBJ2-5	TGTGCCAGCAGCCAGGGGGCTGAGACCCAGTACTTC	CASSQGAETQYF
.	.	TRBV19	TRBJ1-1	TGTGCCAGTAGTATAAGGGGAACCAGGGGTTTCACTGAAGCTTTCTTT	CASSIRGTRGFTEAFF
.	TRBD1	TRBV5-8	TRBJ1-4	TGTGCCAGCAGCACCGGGACAGTTAATGAAAAACTGTTTTTT	CASSTGTVNEKLFF
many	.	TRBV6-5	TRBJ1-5	TGTGCCAGCAGTTACACAGCGGACGGGTATCAGCCCCAGCATTTT	CASSYTADGYQPQHF
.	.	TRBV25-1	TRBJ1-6	TGTGCCAGCAGTGAAAGGTGGCCAACAGGGCGGGAACCCCTCCACTTT	CASSERWPTGREPLHF
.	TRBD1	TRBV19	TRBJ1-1	TGTGCCAGTAGTATACGACAGGGGGCGGCTGAAGCTTTCTTT	CASSIRQGAAEAFF
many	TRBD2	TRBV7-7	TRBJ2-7	TGTGCTAGCAGCTTAACCGCGGGAGCGGGGGAGCAGTACTTC	CASSLTAGAGEQYF
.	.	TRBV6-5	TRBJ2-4	TGTGCCAGCAGTCCGCGTGACATTCAGTACTTC	CASSPRDIQYF
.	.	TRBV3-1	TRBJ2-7	TGTGCCAGCAGCCAAGATCAGACAAGTATCTACGAGCAGTACTTC	CASSQDQTSIYEQYF
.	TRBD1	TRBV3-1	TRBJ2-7	TGTGCCAGCAGCCATCGACAGGGTTGGTCCTACGAGCAGTACTTC	CASSHRQGWSYEQYF
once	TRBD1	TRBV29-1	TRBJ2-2	TGCAGCGGACTGGGACAGGGGACCACCGGGGAGCTGTTTTTT	CSGLGQGTTGELFF
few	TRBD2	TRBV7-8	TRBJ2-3	TGTGCCAGCAGCATGAACCCGACTAGCGGAAGCACAGATACGCAGTATTTT	CASSMNPTSGSTDTQYF
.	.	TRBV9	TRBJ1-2	TGTGCCAGCAGACATCCGGGTCAGACTTACTATGGCTACACCTTC	CASRHPGQTYYGYTF
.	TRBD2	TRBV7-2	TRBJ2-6	TGTGCCAGCAGCTTTGAGGGAGGGGGGGCCAACGTCCTGACTTTC	CASSFEGGGANVLTF
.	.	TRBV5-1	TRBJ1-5	TGCGCCAGCAGCACGAGCGGGGCCCAGCCCCAGCATTTT	CASSTSGAQPQHF
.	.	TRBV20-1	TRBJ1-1	TGCAGTGCTAGACCCACCGCCGGGAACACTGAAGCTTTCTTT	CSARPTAGNTEAFF
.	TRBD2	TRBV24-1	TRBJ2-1	TGTGCCACCAGTGATCCTCGGACTAGCGGGTACAATGAGCAGTTCTTC	CATSDPRTSGYNEQFF
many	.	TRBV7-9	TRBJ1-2	TGTGCCAGCAGCTTAGATTGGGGATTGGGGTATGGCTACACCTTC	CASSLDWGLGYGYTF
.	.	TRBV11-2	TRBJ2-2	TGTGCCAGCAGCCCTCGGGGCCTCTGGGGCACCGGGGAGCTGTTTTTT	CASSPRGLWGTGELFF
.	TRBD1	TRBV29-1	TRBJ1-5	TGCAGCGGACTGGGACAGGGCAATCAGCCCCAGCATTTT	CSGLGQGNQPQHF
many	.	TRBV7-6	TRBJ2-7	TGTGCCAGCAGCCCAGAGTCTAGGGGCGACGAGCAGTACTTC	CASSPESRGDEQYF
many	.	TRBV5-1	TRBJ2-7	TGCGCCAGCAGCCCCTGGCAGGGAAGTCTTATGCGGCAGTACTTC	CASSPWQGSLMRQYF
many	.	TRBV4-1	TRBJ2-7	TGCGCCAGCAGCCAACCAGGGGTACCCTACGAGCAGTACTTC	CASSQPGVPYEQYF
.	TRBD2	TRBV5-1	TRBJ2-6	TGCGCCAGCAGCCCCGGGGGGAACTCTGGGGCCAACGTCCTGACTTTC	CASSPGGNSGANVLTF
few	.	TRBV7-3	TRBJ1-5	TGTGCCAGCTCACCAAAAGGGAAAGGGAGCAATCAGCCCCAGCATTTT	CASSPKGKGSNQPQHF
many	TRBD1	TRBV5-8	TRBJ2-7	TGTGCCAGCAGCTTGGCCGGGACAGGGGCTGGCGAGCAGTACTTC	CASSLAGTGAGEQYF
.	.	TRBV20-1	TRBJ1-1	TGCAGTGCTAGCGGTGGGGGCCCCAGCGTAGATGAAGCTTTCTTT	CSASGGGPSVDEAFF
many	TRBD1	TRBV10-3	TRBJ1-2	TGTGCCATCAGTGCGACAGGGGGATCCTATGGCTACACCTTC	CAISATGGSYGYTF
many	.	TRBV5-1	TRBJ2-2	TGTGCCAGCAGCTTAGAGGCCGGGGAGCTGTTTTTT	CASSLEAGELFF
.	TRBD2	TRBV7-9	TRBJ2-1	TGTGCCAGCAGCAAAACTAGCGGGGGGGCCGATGAGCAGTTCTTC	CASSKTSGGADEQFF
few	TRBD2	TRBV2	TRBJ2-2	TGTGCCAGCAGTTTTTTAGCGGGAGGAGGTGGGGAGCTGTTTTTT	CASSFLAGGGGELFF
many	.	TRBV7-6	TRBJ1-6	TGTGCCAGCAGCTTAGGGGGCAGGGAGGGATCACCCCTCCACTTT	CASSLGGREGSPLHF
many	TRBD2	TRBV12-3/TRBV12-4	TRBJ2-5	TGTGCCAGCAGCTTGACTAGCAGCCAAGAGACCCAGTACTTC	CASSLTSSQETQYF
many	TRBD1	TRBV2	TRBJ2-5	TGTGCCAGCTGGACAGGGCAATACGTGACCCAGTACTTC	CASWTGQYVTQYF
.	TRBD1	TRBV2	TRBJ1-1	TGTGCCAGCAGTGTTACAGGGGGGGGATCTGAAGCTTTCTTT	CASSVTGGGSEAFF
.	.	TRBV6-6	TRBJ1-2	TGTGCCAGCCTCGGTCTGGGAATCATAGCTACTAACTATGGCTACACCTTC	CASLGLGIIATNYGYTF